This TCR beta chain appears in the sequencing data of a study of cytomegalovirus exposure and HLA in healthy donors. Vbeta (60) and Jbeta (13) primers were used in the PCR. The repertoire was sequenced with immunoSEQ multiplex PCR; TCRdb's copy has only in-frame clones and lacks some. This repertoire includes approximately 120,000 clones. This CDR3 spans 13 amino acids. From germline, CDR1 is MNHNY and CDR2 SVGAGI (reference sequence). The V end was cut by 8 bases, the J end by 2 bases, with 13 bases between. In nominal health when sampled, donors likely had unrecorded immune exposures nonetheless. This TCR was sampled from a man younger than 30 in good health and CMV-seronegative. The specimen sequenced was PBMCs. The chain carries TRBV6-6 and TRBJ2-7, with D maybe TRBD2 (6 bases). The CDR3 protein is CASVRDSAYEQYF. The CDR3 DNA reads as TGTGCCAGCGTCCGGGACTCAGCCTACGAGCAGTACTTC.